This entry lists 8 T cell receptor beta chains sequenced from one sample in a study of cytomegalovirus exposure and HLA in healthy donors (dated by TCRdb to the late 2010s). The library was prepared using the immunoSEQ multiplex PCR assay. For the multiplex PCR, a mixture combining 60 forward primers for TCR Vbeta segments and 13 reverse primers for TCR Jbeta segments was used. TCRdb obtained this table from immuneACCESS and retained in-frame rearrangements with V and J assigned. These tables miss some clones; where compared with another copy, unresolved V genes account for less than half of the shortfall, and the remainder is unexplained. The sample contains 150,000 to 200,000 clones, around 77% of them found a single time. The ten largest account for 1.5% to 2% of the sample. Sequenced: PBMCs. These receptors all come from a man aged 25 to 45 in good health and CMV-seronegative.

The chain combines TRBV5-6 with TRBJ2-1; 8 bases are shared with TRBD2. The germline V gene encodes CDR1 SGHDT and CDR2 YYEEEE. CDR3 size: 16 residues. V dropped 4 bases and J dropped 6; count of bases not matched to a gene: 12. DNA of the CDR3: TGTGCCAGCAGCGCCAGGAGGGAGCGGGAGAGCAATGAGCAGTTCTTC. Its protein product is CASSARRERESNEQFF.

This rearrangement joins TRBV28 to TRBJ1-1; tentative D call: TRBD1 (6 bases). Germline assignment: CDR1 MDHEN and CDR2 SYDVKM. CDR3 length equals 14 residues. The germline V and J ends were trimmed by 6 bases and 4 bases, with 15 bases remaining between them. Here the CDR3 DNA reads TGTGCCAGCAGAGCACAGGGTCCGGGCACTGAAGCTTTCTTT. Its protein is CASRAQGPGTEAFF.

This clone was found a few times. The chain links TRBV5-1 to TRBJ1-5; no reliable D call. This CDR3 region has 13 residues. Germline CDR1 is SGHRS and CDR2 is YFSETQ. V was pared by 1 base and J by 5 bases, with 7 bases between. In nucleotides, the CDR3 is TGCGCCAGCAGCTTGATCGGAGATCAGCCCCAGCATTTT. Translated: CASSLIGDQPQHF.

CDR3 in DNA: TGTGCCAGCAGTTCAGGGTTAGGCTACGAGCAGTACTTC. Translation: CASSSGLGYEQYF. The chain carries TRBV6-5 and TRBJ2-7, with D maybe TRBD1 (5 bases). V lost 4 bases and J lost 3, with 10 bases in between. Germline V CDR1 and CDR2: MNHEY, SVGAGI. The CDR3 totals 13 residues.

The table lists this clone with a few counts. The chain recombines TRBV2 with TRBJ2-5; D tentatively reads TRBD1 or TRBD2 (5 bases each). The end of the DNA is better explained by TRBJ2-7, so the J call may be wrong. Germline values: CDR1 SNHLY, CDR2 FYNNEI. The CDR3 spans 18 residues. CDR3 in amino acids: CASSALAGTKGWDYEQYF. The CDR3 DNA is TGTGCCAGCAGTGCCCTCGCCGGGACCAAGGGTTGGGACTACGAGCAGTACTTC.

The gene calls are TRBV4-1 and TRBJ2-5, with unresolved D. CDR3 size: 13 residues. Between the trimmed V and J ends, which lost 1 base and 5 bases, there was a span of 8 bases. The germline V gene has CDR1 MGHRA and CDR2 YSYEKL. The CDR3 sequence is CASSQATWETQYF. CDR3 bases: TGCGCCAGCAGCCAAGCTACCTGGGAGACCCAGTACTTC.

In its sample, this clone was seen a few times. The chain combines TRBV29-1 with TRBJ1-2; 8 nucleotides align to TRBD1. CDR1 SQVTM and CDR2 ANQGSEA come from the germline V gene. The ends lost 6 bases at V and 6 bases at J; junction bases unmatched: 6. CDR3 size: 12 residues. CDR3 residues: CSVTDRDHGYTF. The CDR3 DNA reads TGCAGCGTGACGGACAGGGACCATGGCTACACCTTC.

The V and J genes are TRBV7-9 and TRBJ2-7; TRBD2 agrees at 9 bases. The J segment lost 2 bases and the V segment lost 7 bases, leaving 12 bases of the junction unmatched. The germline V gene has CDR1 SEHNR and CDR2 FQNEAQ (reference sequence). This CDR3 is built from 16 residues. CDR3 nucleotides: TGTGCCAGCATCGAGAGAGCGGGAGGTCCTCCCTACGAGCAGTACTTC. It codes for CASIERAGGPPYEQYF.